One and the same sample provided the 25 T cell receptor beta chains below, sequenced in a study of blood T cells in healthy people across ages. With a J-beta primer mix and a sample-barcoded 5' primer, a second PCR ran about 6 to 11 cycles. TCRdb reprocessed the 5' RACE reads via MiXCR and lists one record per CDR3 protein. In the table there are approximately 810,000 distinct CDR3 sequences, about 28% of which are singletons. The material sequenced was blood. These receptors were collected from an elderly woman in good health.

This clonotype appeared many times. V usage is TRBV7-9 and J usage is TRBJ1-2; no firm D call. The CDR3 has 12 residues. V was cut by 8 bases and J by 0 bases, with 7 bases left in between. Germline CDR1 SEHNR, CDR2 FQNEAQ (reference sequence). CDR3 bases: TGTGCCAGCGGGCGGACTAACTATGGCTACACCTTC. Protein product: CASGRTNYGYTF.

This clonotype was seen ten or more times. This chain uses TRBV6-2 or TRBV6-3 with TRBJ2-5; 14 nucleotides line up with TRBD2. This CDR3 is built from 17 residues. With 2 bases clipped from V and 5 bases from J, the junction kept 7 bases outside the gene matches. In germline, CDR1 is MNHEY, CDR2 SVGEGT. The CDR3 is CASSYVRLAGGRETQYF. The CDR3 DNA is TGTGCCAGCAGTTACGTACGACTAGCGGGGGGGCGCGAGACCCAGTACTTC.

On this clonotype itself: A much larger clone differs from this one at a single base, so this may be a read error. The chain recombines TRBV28 with TRBJ2-5; no firm D call. Looked up from germline, CDR1 is MDHEN and CDR2 is SYDVKM. Trimming removed 8 bases at V and 5 bases at J, with 15 bases between. The CDR3 totals 13 residues. In DNA form, the CDR3 reads TGTGCCAGCCTTGAAACCTTTCAGGAGACCCAGTACTTC. This gives the protein CASLETFQETQYF.

The chain recombines TRBV28 with TRBJ2-3, with 7 bases that match TRBD2. Germline trimming cut 8 bases from V and 6 bases from J; bases unmatched to any gene: 11. CDR1 and CDR2 from the germline V gene are MDHEN and SYDVKM. The CDR3 has 14 amino acids. The DNA for the CDR3 is TGTGCCAGCGCTTTTGGGGGGGTCGGGGATACGCAGTATTTT. It translates to CASAFGGVGDTQYF.

This chain connects TRBV12-3 or TRBV12-4 to TRBJ2-1, with 8 bases that match TRBD2. This CDR3 has 16 amino acids. Trimming cost V 3 bases and J 5 bases; bases outside gene matches: 9. CDR3 sequence: CASSFLAGSAHNEQFF. Written as DNA, the CDR3 is TGTGCCAGCAGTTTCTTAGCGGGGTCAGCCCACAATGAGCAGTTCTTC.

This clonotype was seen at least ten times. This chain links TRBV6-2 or TRBV6-3 with TRBJ2-7, with TRBD1 matching over 7 bases. V was clipped by 3 bases and J by 5 bases; unmatched bases: 13. From germline, CDR1 is MNHEY and CDR2 SVGEGT. The CDR3 covers 16 residues. The CDR3 reads CASSYYGTAPRNEQYF. The CDR3 DNA sequence: TGTGCCAGCAGTTATTATGGGACAGCGCCAAGGAACGAGCAGTACTTC.

The J gene is TRBJ2-2, the V gene TRBV28; D perhaps matches TRBD2 (5 bases). The CDR3 has 15 amino acids. Trimming took off 0 bases at V and 5 bases at J, with 10 bases between the two ends. Germline assignment: CDR1 MDHEN and CDR2 SYDVKM. The CDR3 nucleotides read TGTGCCAGCAGTTTATGGGGCAGCGGAACCGGGGAGCTGTTTTTT. It translates to CASSLWGSGTGELFF.

This clonotype was counted at least ten times. The rearrangement links TRBV7-2 to TRBJ2-5; 10 nucleotides match TRBD1. The CDR3 covers 12 residues. Germline lookup yields CDR1 SGHTA and CDR2 FQGNSA. V was clipped by 3 bases and J by 9 bases; unmatched bases: 1. The CDR3 nucleotides read TGTGCCAGCAGCTTGGGACAGGGGTCCCAGTACTTC. Translated: CASSLGQGSQYF.

Details on this clonotype: This may be a read error, as it is one base from a much larger clone. The J gene is TRBJ2-5, the V gene TRBV3-1, with TRBD1 identical over 7 bases. Germline CDR1 LGHDT, CDR2 YNNKEL (reference sequence). The CDR3 is 14 amino acids. The chain's CDR3 is CASGQGGRQETQYF. The CDR3 coding sequence is TGTGCCAGCGGCCAAGGGGGCCGGCAAGAGACCCAGTACTTC.

Notes on this clonotype: A much larger clone is a single base away; this may be a read error. The rearrangement uses TRBV10-3 and TRBJ2-3, with D unresolved. CDR3 length: 13 residues. Germline V gives CDR1 ENHRY, CDR2 SYGVKD. The V end was cut by 6 bases, the J end by 1 base, with 8 bases between. The CDR3 loop reads CAISGTGTDTQYF. CDR3 sequence (DNA): TGTGCCATCAGCGGAACCGGCACAGATACGCAGTATTTT.

Points on this clonotype: A much bigger clone sits one base away, suggesting this may be a read error. V and J are TRBV7-9 and TRBJ2-5, with TRBD1 as a possible D gene (5 bases). This CDR3 has 13 amino acids. V lost 2 bases, J lost 11 bases, and 15 bases lay in between. Germline values: CDR1 SEHNR, CDR2 FQNEAQ (reference sequence). The DNA for the CDR3 is TGTGCCAGCAGCTTACAGGGTTGGGATGAGCAGTACTTC. It specifies CASSLQGWDEQYF.

There are many counts of this clonotype. The rearrangement joins TRBV7-2 to TRBJ1-2, with 9 bases identical to TRBD1. CDR3 size: 15 residues. After removal of 1 base from V and 4 bases from J, the junction contained 4 bases not matched to a gene. Germline-derived CDR1 and CDR2 are SGHTA and FQGNSA. The CDR3 bases are TGTGCCAGCAGCTTAGGTATGGGACAGGGCTATGGCTACACCTTC. Translated: CASSLGMGQGYGYTF.

The chain links TRBV11-3 to TRBJ2-5; D uncertain. V shed 5 bases and J shed 4 bases, with 14 bases lying between them. The V gene's germline CDR1 is SGHNT and CDR2 YENEEA. There are 14 residues in the CDR3. The CDR3 reads CASSTTSARETQYF. In nucleotides, the CDR3 is TGTGCCAGCAGCACCACATCTGCCCGAGAGACCCAGTACTTC.

V and J are TRBV28 and TRBJ2-5; possibly TRBD1 for D (6 bases). The CDR3 extends over 15 amino acids. The germline V gene encodes CDR1 MDHEN and CDR2 SYDVKM. V lost 3 bases and J 5 bases, leaving 16 bases between the germline ends. The DNA for the CDR3 is TGTGCCAGCAGTTTCCCCAGGGGACAAAGGGAGACCCAGTACTTC. Translated: CASSFPRGQRETQYF.

The rearrangement joins TRBV3-1 to TRBJ2-2; weak D call: TRBD2 (6 bases). The CDR3 loop spans 16 amino acids. V lost 4 bases and J lost 2, with 14 bases in between. Germline V gene sequence: CDR1 LGHDT, CDR2 YNNKEL (reference sequence). CDR3 coding DNA: TGTGCCAGCAGCCTTTGGGGGGAGGCAAACACCGGGGAGCTGTTTTTT. It yields the protein CASSLWGEANTGELFF.

Many counts were recorded for this clonotype. The J gene is TRBJ2-5, the V gene TRBV20-1; no firm D call. Trimming shortened V by 1 base and J by 1 base, and 13 bases separated the two germline ends. The germline V gene has CDR1 DFQATT and CDR2 SNEGSKA (reference sequence). CDR3 length: 15 residues. CDR3 protein: CSARAVRALQETQYF. CDR3 in DNA: TGCAGTGCTAGAGCGGTACGGGCGCTCCAAGAGACCCAGTACTTC.

This clonotype has more than one count but fewer than ten. The V gene is TRBV5-1, the J gene TRBJ2-4; the match to TRBD2 covers 12 bases. The J call is in doubt because the DNA end fits TRBJ2-7 better. The CDR3 is 15 amino acids. From germline, CDR1 is SGHRS and CDR2 YFSETQ. CDR3 residues: CASSLLAGGLNEQYF. CDR3 in DNA: TGCGCCAGCAGCTTACTAGCGGGGGGCCTCAACGAGCAGTACTTC.

As to this clonotype: A much bigger clone sits one base away, suggesting this may be a read error. DNA for the CDR3: TGTGCCAGCAGCCAAACCACACAGTATAGTAATGAGCAGTACTTC. Protein product: CASSQTTQYSNEQYF. This rearrangement joins TRBV4-2 to TRBJ2-7; D gene ambiguous. This CDR3 is built from 15 residues. The V gene's germline CDR1 is LGHNA and CDR2 YNFKEQ. V was clipped by 2 bases and J by 7 bases, with 18 bases between them.

This clonotype has at least ten counts. The chain couples TRBV7-2 to TRBJ2-1; 9 bases align to TRBD2. The CDR3 sequence is 16 residues long. CDR1 is SGHTA, CDR2 FQGNSA, per germline. After removal of 3 bases from V and 6 bases from J, the junction contained 9 bases not matched to a gene. CDR3 protein: CASSLSRSGGINEQFF. The CDR3 region has the DNA TGTGCCAGCAGCTTGTCTCGTAGCGGGGGCATCAATGAGCAGTTCTTC.

This clonotype has ten or more counts. The chain links TRBV12-3 or TRBV12-4 to TRBJ2-1; 9 nucleotides agree with TRBD1. CDR3 length: 14 amino acids. The V segment lost 6 bases and the J segment 6 bases; nucleotides outside the gene matches: 6. The DNA of the CDR3 is TGTGCCAGCAGCCCGGGACAGGGAAGCAATGAGCAGTTCTTC. Protein sequence: CASSPGQGSNEQFF.

This clonotype was detected many times. V usage is TRBV12-3 or TRBV12-4 and J usage is TRBJ2-1; 11 nucleotides align to TRBD2. V was pared by 8 bases and J by 1 base, with 4 bases of the junction left unmatched. The CDR3 extends over 15 amino acids. The CDR3 coding sequence is TGTGCCAGCGCACTAGCGGGGGCGTCCTACAATGAGCAGTTCTTC. This codes for CASALAGASYNEQFF.

The count of this clonotype is one. The V and J genes are TRBV7-2 and TRBJ2-1; D uncertain. This CDR3 has 14 residues. Germline assignment: CDR1 SGHTA and CDR2 FQGNSA. The V end was cut by 1 base, the J end by 2 bases, with 6 bases between. The CDR3 here is CASSLGSPYNEQFF. DNA for the CDR3: TGTGCCAGCAGCTTAGGCTCCCCCTACAATGAGCAGTTCTTC.

This clonotype was observed many times. This chain joins TRBV11-2 and TRBJ1-2, with no clear D. Germline V gene data show CDR1 as SGHAT and CDR2 as FQNNGV. Trimming took 3 bases from V and 2 from J, leaving 7 bases between them. This CDR3 spans 13 amino acids. The CDR3 DNA reads as TGTGCCAGCAGCTTGCTGGAAAACTATGGCTACACCTTC. Translated: CASSLLENYGYTF.

This clonotype has a handful of counts. The chain recombines TRBV11-2 with TRBJ1-1; D might be TRBD1 (5 bases). The V gene lost 1 base and the J gene lost 10 bases, with 13 bases spanning the gap. CDR1 is SGHAT and CDR2 is FQNNGV in the germline V gene. The CDR3 contains 13 residues. As DNA, the CDR3 is TGTGCCAGCAGCTTAGGGGGCAGACCGGCAGCTTTCTTT. It codes for CASSLGGRPAAFF. The whole variable domain, filled in from reference TRBV11-2 and TRBJ1-1, reads EAGVAQSPRYKIIEKRQSVAFWCNPISGHATLYWYQQILGQGPKLLIQFQNNGVVDDSQLPKDRFSAERLKGVDSTLKIQPAKLEDSAVYLCASSLGGRPAAFFGQGTRLTVV.

The CDR3 sequence is CASSFNGLRGVGKNIQYF. The CDR3 region has the DNA TGTGCCAGCAGCTTTAACGGGCTGCGGGGGGTCGGCAAAAACATTCAGTACTTC. This chain links TRBV11-3 with TRBJ2-4, with TRBD2 identical over 8 bases. The CDR3 runs 18 residues. Per germline, CDR1 SGHNT and CDR2 YENEEA. Trimming took 3 bases from V and 3 from J; bases not matched to a gene: 13. Together with reference TRBV11-3 and TRBJ2-4, the CDR3 gives the full variable domain: EAGVVQSPRYKIIEKKQPVAFWCNPISGHNTLYWYLQNLGQGPELLIRYENEEAVDDSQLPKDRFSAERLKGVDSTLKIQPAELGDSAVYLCASSFNGLRGVGKNIQYFGAGTRLSVL.